This T cell receptor (beta chain) is drawn from a study of early T cells in non-severe SARS-CoV-2 infection. Study overall: Bulk RNA taken from unsorted whole blood was sequenced, leaving chains unpaired.

General study results and limits: Sequences matched to VDJdb favored anti-spike CD8 responses, while private and CD4 specificities were missed.

From germline, CDR1 is ENHRY and CDR2 SYGVKD. Trimming stripped 4 bases from V and 3 bases from J, with 6 bases between. CDR3 size: 12 residues. Concerning this clonotype: The antigen remains unidentified.

In the library, individual cDNA molecules carried attached unique molecular identifiers. TCRdb reprocessed the 5' RACE reads with MiXCR, giving one entry per CDR3 protein. The sample consists of 50,000 to 65,000 distinct CDR3 sequences, more than 15% of them appearing once. This receptor was taken from an adult who was a healthcare worker with PCR-confirmed SARS-CoV-2 infection or an uninfected control (not recorded which). The sequencing used whole blood, collected at baseline. V usage is TRBV10-3 and J usage is TRBJ1-1; no reliable D call. CDR3 DNA: TGTGCCATCAGTGCGCGGGACACTGAAGCTTTCTTT. Its translation: CAISARDTEAFF.